The 14 T cell receptor beta chains in this list originate from one sample, sequenced in a study of OX40 agonist ivuxolimab in advanced cancers. Sequenced by immunoSEQ multiplex PCR; TCRdb stores in-frame clones only, minus some. The repertoire has 65,000 to 80,000 clones, about nine tenths of them found once; the top ten carry around 10%. The sample here was CD4+ or CD8+ T cells sorted from blood, taken in a trial of the OX40 agonist ivuxolimab. These receptors all come from an adult with an advanced solid tumor such as melanoma, head and neck, liver or kidney cancer.

The rearrangement uses TRBV2 and TRBJ2-7; D is unclear. V was trimmed by 0 bases and J by 3 bases, leaving 6 bases between them. The CDR3 totals 13 residues. The germline gives CDR1 SNHLY, CDR2 FYNNEI. The CDR3 here is CASSEALIYEQYF. CDR3 in DNA: TGTGCCAGCAGTGAAGCGCTCATCTACGAGCAGTACTTC.

V gene TRBV27 combines with J gene TRBJ2-7; TRBD1 is a possible D gene (5 bases). Germline CDR1 reads MNHEY; CDR2 reads SMNVEV (reference sequence). V gave up 3 bases and J gave up 5 bases, with 17 bases separating them. The CDR3 loop spans 15 amino acids. For the CDR3, the DNA is TGTGCCAGCAGTTTTGGGATTGGGGCAATCAACGAGCAGTACTTC. Protein: CASSFGIGAINEQYF.

This chain uses TRBV7-8 with TRBJ2-5, with TRBD1 identical over 7 bases. CDR1 and CDR2 from the germline V gene are SGHVS and FQNEAQ. The CDR3 has 16 amino acids. Trimming at V came to 1 base and at J to 4 bases, leaving 9 bases not matched to a gene. CDR3 protein: CASSLVQGTYGETQYF. The CDR3 DNA follows: TGTGCCAGCAGCTTAGTACAGGGGACGTATGGAGAGACCCAGTACTTC.

This chain connects TRBV7-9 to TRBJ2-7; TRBD1 matches at 8 bases. Germline V gives CDR1 SEHNR, CDR2 FQNEAQ (reference sequence). The CDR3 has 14 residues. The V and J ends lost 4 bases and 5 bases, in that order; junction bases with no gene match: 7. DNA for the CDR3: TGTGCCAGCAGCTACCAGGGGGCGCACGACGAGCAGTACTTC. Translated, it gives CASSYQGAHDEQYF.

The V gene is TRBV10-1, the J gene TRBJ1-5, with D maybe TRBD1 (5 bases). V lost 4 bases to trimming and J lost 4 bases, with 11 bases between them. The germline V gene has CDR1 WNHNN and CDR2 SYGVQD (reference sequence). This CDR3 is built from 14 residues. The CDR3 region has the DNA TGCGCCAGCAGTGTCGCAGGGAGGAATCAGCCCCAGCATTTT. The encoded protein is CASSVAGRNQPQHF.

The chain is built from TRBV13 and TRBJ2-3; the D gene is possibly TRBD1 (6 bases). CDR1 PRHDT and CDR2 FYEKMQ come from the germline V gene (reference sequence). V lost 4 bases and J lost 0, with 11 bases in between. CDR3 length equals 15 residues. CDR3 sequence: CASSSRDMSTDTQYF. CDR3 DNA sequence: TGTGCCAGCAGCTCCCGGGACATGAGCACAGATACGCAGTATTTT.

The genes are TRBV27 and TRBJ2-7; D unclear. This CDR3 has 15 residues. V was trimmed by 5 bases and J by 4 bases, leaving 18 bases between them. Germline V gives CDR1 MNHEY, CDR2 SMNVEV (reference sequence). The CDR3 loop reads CASSRPSFGSYEQYF. The CDR3, as DNA: TGTGCCAGCAGTCGCCCTTCATTCGGATCTTACGAGCAGTACTTC.

The J gene is TRBJ1-4, the V gene TRBV30; D is unresolved. Trimming removed 1 base from V and 4 bases from J, with 13 bases in between. This CDR3 spans 15 amino acids. Germline CDR1 and CDR2: GTSNPN and SVGIG (reference sequence). The CDR3 here is CAWSALTAFNEKLFF. The CDR3 nucleotides read TGTGCCTGGAGTGCCCTGACGGCGTTTAATGAAAAACTGTTTTTT.

The rearrangement uses TRBV5-1 and TRBJ2-3; TRBD1 agrees at 10 bases. The CDR3 spans 14 residues. Germline CDR1 reads SGHRS; CDR2 reads YFSETQ. The junction had 3 bases not matched to a gene; V was cut back by 4 bases and J by 4 bases. The CDR3, as DNA: TGCGCCAGCAGCCCTGGACAGGGGGCAGATACGCAGTATTTT. The encoded protein is CASSPGQGADTQYF.

The chain couples TRBV29-1 to TRBJ2-1; possibly TRBD1 or TRBD2 for D (5 bases each). This CDR3 has 15 amino acids. The V and J ends lost 3 bases and 4 bases respectively, with 16 bases between them. Germline V CDR1 and CDR2: SQVTM, ANQGSEA. CDR3 loop: CSVEGTRVQYNEQFF. CDR3 DNA: TGCAGCGTTGAGGGGACCAGGGTGCAGTACAATGAGCAGTTCTTC.

This rearrangement joins TRBV4-1 to TRBJ1-4, with TRBD1 identical over 7 bases. V was clipped by 0 bases and J by 10 bases; unmatched bases: 11. The CDR3 is made up of 16 amino acids. CDR1 and CDR2 from the germline V gene are MGHRA and YSYEKL. CDR3 DNA: TGCGCCAGCAGCCAAGATATAGGGACAGCGATGGGAAAACTGTTTTTT. Its translation: CASSQDIGTAMGKLFF.

This rearrangement joins TRBV6-1 to TRBJ1-1; TRBD1 agrees at 7 bases. This CDR3 is built from 13 residues. V gave up 1 base and J gave up 10 bases; unmatched junction bases: 6. From germline, CDR1 is MNHNS and CDR2 SASEGT. The CDR3, as DNA: TGTGCCAGCAGTGAAGGACAGGGTACGCTAGCTTTCTTT. Amino acid sequence: CASSEGQGTLAFF.

V usage is TRBV18 and J usage is TRBJ2-5; 8 bases align to TRBD2. Trimming took 3 bases from V and 4 from J; bases not matched to a gene: 1. Per germline, CDR1 KGHSH and CDR2 LQKENI. CDR3 length: 13 amino acids. CDR3 residues: CASSPGGAETQYF. CDR3 DNA: TGTGCCAGCTCACCCGGGGGGGCAGAGACCCAGTACTTC.

Regarding this clone: Other nucleotide sequences from this sample produce the same CDR3. The chain links TRBV15 to TRBJ1-5; possible D gene TRBD1, 6 bases. Deletions cut 0 bases from V and 4 bases from J, with 13 bases between. Germline V lookup: CDR1 LNHNV, CDR2 YYDKDF (reference sequence). The CDR3 consists of 16 residues. The CDR3: CATSRDGRGGNQPQHF. The CDR3 coding sequence is TGTGCCACCAGCAGAGATGGGAGAGGGGGTAATCAGCCCCAGCATTTT.